These 27 T cell receptor beta chains were sequenced from one sample in a study of blood T cell repertoires in COVID-19. Profiling relied on immunoSEQ multiplex PCR, and the TCRdb table lists in-frame clones only, not all of them. The sample lists roughly 320,000 clones; 70% to 90% were seen once. Material for sequencing was peripheral blood. All receptors derive from a man between 65 and 80 years old with acute or convalescent COVID-19.

The CDR3 nucleotides are TGTGCCAGTAGGTCCCTATTCGGGGAGAGCTCCTACAATGAGCAGTTCTTC. It is translated as CASRSLFGESSYNEQFF. This rearrangement joins TRBV19 to TRBJ2-1; a possible D gene is TRBD2 (5 bases). Trimming left V 6 bases short and J 0 bases short, with 18 bases between. Germline CDR1 and CDR2: LNHDA and SQIVND (reference sequence). This CDR3 spans 17 amino acids.

The chain is built from TRBV5-1 and TRBJ2-3, with a weak D call TRBD1 (5 bases). V lost 1 base and J 5 bases, leaving 11 bases between the germline ends. The germline CDR1 and CDR2 sequences are SGHRS and YFSETQ. This CDR3 is 14 amino acids long. In nucleotides, the CDR3 is TGCGCCAGCAGCTTGAGCAGGGTCGTAGATACGCAGTATTTT. Amino acids: CASSLSRVVDTQYF.

The rearrangement uses TRBV9 and TRBJ2-1; 9 bases are shared with TRBD2. The CDR3 has 13 residues. J lost 7 bases, V lost 4 bases, and 3 bases had no gene match. CDR1 is SGDLS and CDR2 is YYNGEE in the germline V gene. Here the CDR3 DNA reads TGTGCCAGCAGCAGCGGGGGGACGAATGAGCAGTTCTTC. Translated, it gives CASSSGGTNEQFF.

The chain has TRBV29-1 and TRBJ2-5; TRBD1 matches at 7 bases. The CDR3 extends over 13 amino acids. Germline V gene sequence: CDR1 SQVTM, CDR2 ANQGSEA. V dropped 3 bases and J dropped 1; count of bases not matched to a gene: 2. CDR3 protein: CSVDGTVQETQYF. CDR3 in DNA: TGCAGCGTTGACGGGACAGTCCAAGAGACCCAGTACTTC.

This rearrangement joins TRBV28 to TRBJ2-2; 8 bases line up with TRBD1. The V gene's germline CDR1 is MDHEN and CDR2 SYDVKM. CDR3 length equals 14 residues. V was pared by 6 bases and J by 5 bases, with 5 bases of the junction left unmatched. CDR3 nucleotide sequence: TGTGCCAGCAGACCGACAGGGGAAACCGGGGAGCTGTTTTTT. It codes for CASRPTGETGELFF.

This sequence joins TRBV28 and TRBJ1-2; TRBD1 might be the D (5 bases). CDR1 and CDR2 from the germline V gene are MDHEN and SYDVKM. This CDR3 is built from 15 residues. Trimming took off 6 bases at V and 5 bases at J, with 19 bases between the two ends. The CDR3 nucleotides read TGTGCCAGCAGGAAAACCGGGACTCAAGGATATGGCTACACCTTC. Amino acid sequence: CASRKTGTQGYGYTF.

In nucleotides, the CDR3 is TGTGCCAGCTCACCCACCGAACAGGGGTACGCTGAAGCTTTCTTT. This encodes CASSPTEQGYAEAFF. The chain uses TRBV18 and TRBJ1-1, with 7 bases matching TRBD1. Losses at the gene ends were 3 bases for V and 6 bases for J; bases not matched to a gene: 10. The CDR3 sequence is 15 residues long. Germline lookup yields CDR1 KGHSH and CDR2 LQKENI.

The V and J genes are TRBV4-1 and TRBJ2-2, with no clear D. The CDR3 runs 15 residues. V shed 2 bases and J shed 3 bases, with 10 bases lying between them. CDR1 and CDR2 from the germline V gene are MGHRA and YSYEKL. CDR3 sequence: CASSQSTSYTGELFF. The CDR3 region has the DNA TGCGCCAGCAGCCAATCCACCAGTTACACCGGGGAGCTGTTTTTT.

The rearrangement uses TRBV7-2 and TRBJ2-1, with TRBD2 matching 9 bases. The ends lost 3 bases at V and 9 bases at J; junction bases unmatched: 6. The CDR3 totals 14 residues. Germline V gene data show CDR1 as SGHTA and CDR2 as FQGNSA. The CDR3 reads CASSLASGVGEQFF. For the CDR3, the DNA is TGTGCCAGCAGCTTGGCTAGCGGGGTCGGTGAGCAGTTCTTC.

The rearrangement joins TRBV27 to TRBJ2-7; 7 positions agree with TRBD1. V lost 6 bases to trimming and J lost 3 bases; unmatched junction nucleotides: 5. Germline assignment: CDR1 MNHEY and CDR2 SMNVEV (reference sequence). The CDR3 is 13 amino acids. The CDR3 sequence: CASSQGGDYEQYF. CDR3 in DNA: TGTGCCAGCAGCCAAGGGGGCGACTACGAGCAGTACTTC.

V is TRBV5-1 and J is TRBJ1-2; TRBD1 aligns across 8 bases. Germline V gene sequence: CDR1 SGHRS, CDR2 YFSETQ. Trimming cost V 4 bases and J 3 bases; bases outside gene matches: 8. This CDR3 has 15 residues. The CDR3, as DNA: TGCGCCAGCAGCCGAGGGACAGGAACGTACTATGGCTACACCTTC. Amino acid sequence: CASSRGTGTYYGYTF.

This clone occurred once. This CDR3 is CASSLYPGTGSRGGQYF. The CDR3 DNA is TGTGCCAGCAGCTTATACCCCGGGACAGGGTCCCGGGGGGGGCAGTATTTT. The chain carries TRBV7-2 and TRBJ2-3, with D possibly matching TRBD1 (9 bases). Trimming shortened V by 2 bases and J by 11 bases, and 26 bases separated the two germline ends. CDR3 length: 17 amino acids. The V gene's germline CDR1 is SGHTA and CDR2 FQGNSA.

The rearrangement links TRBV18 to TRBJ1-2; TRBD1 aligns across 9 bases. Trimming took 8 bases from V and 4 from J; bases not matched to a gene: 5. The CDR3 consists of 13 residues. The V gene's germline CDR1 is KGHSH and CDR2 LQKENI. CDR3 coding DNA: TGTGCCAGCACCGTGACAGGGGGCTATGGCTACACCTTC. Residues: CASTVTGGYGYTF.

V gene TRBV4-3 combines with J gene TRBJ1-4; TRBD1 agrees at 7 bases. The junction had 15 bases not matched to a gene; V was cut back by 0 bases and J by 8 bases. This CDR3 has 18 amino acids. CDR1 and CDR2 (germline): LGHNA, YSLEER. CDR3 region: CASSQDYRGSSYQEKLFF. The CDR3 DNA sequence: TGCGCCAGCAGCCAAGATTACAGGGGAAGCTCTTATCAGGAAAAACTGTTTTTT.

The chain employs TRBV4-2 and TRBJ1-4; TRBD1 agrees at 7 bases. Trimming cost V 4 bases and J 0 bases; bases outside gene matches: 5. The CDR3 runs 16 residues. Germline loops: CDR1 LGHNA, CDR2 YNFKEQ. This CDR3 is CASSLGQDSTNEKLFF. The CDR3 region has the DNA TGTGCCAGCAGCCTAGGACAGGACTCAACTAATGAAAAACTGTTTTTT.

The chain is built from TRBV19 and TRBJ1-1; no clear D. Between the trimmed V and J ends, which lost 8 bases and 4 bases, there was a span of 17 bases. This CDR3 region has 14 residues. Germline values: CDR1 LNHDA, CDR2 SQIVND (reference sequence). CDR3 sequence reads: CASRNKQIITEAFF. As DNA, the CDR3 is TGTGCCAGTCGGAACAAACAGATAATCACTGAAGCTTTCTTT.

This clone was observed a few times. The chain is built from TRBV5-1 and TRBJ1-1; TRBD1 agrees at 7 bases. V lost 4 bases and J lost 8; bases outside the gene matches: 5. Germline CDR1 is SGHRS and CDR2 is YFSETQ. This CDR3 has 12 residues. Here the CDR3 reads CASSPDREEAFF. In DNA, the CDR3 is TGCGCCAGCAGCCCCGACAGGGAAGAAGCTTTCTTT.

The chain couples TRBV28 to TRBJ2-3, with 14 bases lining up with TRBD2. The CDR3 consists of 24 residues. Germline V gene lookup returns CDR1 MDHEN and CDR2 SYDVKM. After removal of 3 bases from V and 2 bases from J, the junction contained 25 bases not matched to a gene. In nucleotides, the CDR3 is TGTGCCAGCAGTTTCCAGACTAGACGTACTCCGACTAGCGGGAGGGCCCCATTCACAGATACGCAGTATTTT. This encodes CASSFQTRRTPTSGRAPFTDTQYF.

The rearrangement uses TRBV5-4 and TRBJ2-2; 8 bases map to TRBD1. Germline values: CDR1 SGHNT, CDR2 YYREEE (reference sequence). The CDR3 has 16 residues. J was trimmed by 1 base and V by 2 bases; bases with no gene match: 4. The CDR3 nucleotides are TGTGCCAGCAGCTTCGTCGGGACAGGGAACACCGGGGAGCTGTTTTTT. This encodes CASSFVGTGNTGELFF.

The chain combines TRBV7-9 with TRBJ1-2; maybe TRBD1 (6 bases). CDR3 length equals 15 residues. Trimming shortened V by 5 bases and J by 2 bases, and 15 bases separated the two germline ends. Germline V gives CDR1 SEHNR, CDR2 FQNEAQ (reference sequence). CDR3: CASSPSQGGNYGYTF. CDR3 sequence (DNA): TGTGCCAGCAGCCCGTCCCAAGGGGGAAACTATGGCTACACCTTC.

The chain uses TRBV7-9 and TRBJ2-1; 8 bases agree with TRBD2. In germline, CDR1 is SEHNR, CDR2 FQNEAQ (reference sequence). Unmatched junction bases numbered 8, after V lost 5 bases and J lost 5 bases. CDR3 size: 15 residues. The CDR3 nucleotides read TGTGCCAGCAGCCTCCGGGGGGGCCATAACAATGAGCAGTTCTTC. The encoded protein is CASSLRGGHNNEQFF.

V and J are TRBV5-1 and TRBJ2-3; 10 nucleotides agree with TRBD1. Germline V gives CDR1 SGHRS, CDR2 YFSETQ. The CDR3 spans 16 residues. Trimming cost V 4 bases and J 6 bases; bases outside gene matches: 11. The CDR3 spells CASSPPGTGVGDTQYF. The CDR3, as DNA: TGCGCCAGCAGCCCCCCCGGGACAGGGGTCGGGGATACGCAGTATTTT.

This clone occurred once. This rearrangement joins TRBV7-9 to TRBJ1-2; 7 bases fit TRBD1. This CDR3 is built from 13 residues. Germline CDR1 SEHNR, CDR2 FQNEAQ (reference sequence). J was trimmed by 5 bases and V by 5 bases; bases with no gene match: 5. The CDR3 sequence is CASSQGGWYGYTF. In DNA, the CDR3 is TGTGCCAGCAGCCAGGGGGGCTGGTATGGCTACACCTTC.

CDR3 DNA: TGTGCCAGTAGGCCACCGGGACAGGGGGCTAGGCAGTACTTC. Translating gives CASRPPGQGARQYF. This chain uses TRBV19 with TRBJ2-7; the match to TRBD1 covers 12 bases. Germline assignment: CDR1 LNHDA and CDR2 SQIVND (reference sequence). CDR3 length: 14 residues. J lost 9 bases, V lost 6 bases, and 9 bases had no gene match. Drawing the rest from reference TRBV19 and TRBJ2-7, the complete variable domain is DGGITQSPKYLFRKEGQNVTLSCEQNLNHDAMYWYRQDPGQGLRLIYYSQIVNDFQKGDIAEGYSVSREKKESFPLTVTSAQKNPTAFYLCASRPPGQGARQYFGPGTRLTVT.

The rearrangement links TRBV30 to TRBJ1-3; D perhaps matches TRBD1 (6 bases). CDR3 length: 16 residues. Germline CDR1 GTSNPN, CDR2 SVGIG (reference sequence). Trimming pared 0 bases from V and 0 bases from J, leaving 12 bases between. The CDR3 spells CAWSVGDTSSGNTIYF. The CDR3 DNA reads as TGTGCCTGGAGTGTCGGGGACACCAGCTCTGGAAACACCATATATTTT.

This rearrangement joins TRBV19 to TRBJ2-1; 10 bases match TRBD1. V shed 1 base, J shed 15 bases, and the junction held 6 bases outside the gene matches. The CDR3 contains 13 residues. Germline CDR1 LNHDA, CDR2 SQIVND (reference sequence). The CDR3 here is CASSIVFGTGVFF. CDR3 nucleotide sequence: TGTGCCAGTAGTATAGTATTCGGGACAGGGGTGTTCTTC.

The chain combines TRBV24-1 with TRBJ2-2, with 8 positions matching TRBD2. The CDR3 consists of 15 residues. Germline CDR1 reads KGHDR; CDR2 reads SFDVKD. Trimming at V came to 3 bases and at J to 5 bases, leaving 4 bases not matched to a gene. The CDR3 nucleotides are TGTGCCACCAGTGATGCGGGACTAGTTACCGGGGAGCTGTTTTTT. The encoded protein is CATSDAGLVTGELFF.